Sequencing of this T cell receptor (beta chain) was carried out in a study of cytomegalovirus exposure and HLA in healthy donors. Whole-study context: The 600 to 800 first-cohort repertoires shared a platform with the approximately 120 validation repertoires, as reported in a later analysis.

Sequencing used immunoSEQ multiplex PCR; TCRdb keeps in-frame clones, though not all of them. This table has some 170,000 clones, around 85% appearing once. Findings and caveats of the study: In vitro work confirmed that three CMV-associated chains recognize CMV antigens. Within the approximately 130 validation repertoires, first-cohort TCR clusters tended to co-occur, according to a later analysis.

The donors were part of the 120-subject validation cohort, which stood apart from the 666-subject first cohort. Comments on this clone: Antigen specificity is unknown.

Sequencing was done on a sample of PBMCs. The receptor's source is a woman aged 25 to 39 in good health and CMV-seronegative.

The CDR3: CASSLEGLGSGYTF. Here the CDR3 DNA reads TGTGCCAGCAGCTTAGAAGGTCTAGGGAGTGGCTACACCTTC. The gene calls are TRBV7-9 and TRBJ1-2, with D hard to call. V was shortened by 1 base and J by 7 bases, with 13 bases between the two germline ends. Germline V gives CDR1 SEHNR, CDR2 FQNEAQ (reference sequence). The CDR3 runs 14 residues.